A single sample gave rise to the 18 T cell receptor beta chains below, sequenced in a study of regulatory T cells in long-lasting Graves disease. Arm-PCR of CDR3 regions and iRepertoire HTBI primers were the basis on which TCR beta libraries were built. In TCRdb, the multiplex PCR reads were re-called with MiXCR into one record per CDR3 protein. The top ten hold more than 20% of the sample, which has 400,000 or so distinct CDR3 sequences, roughly 20% seen once. Time point specified: persistent/refractory GD, antithyroid drugs over 5 years with positive TRAb. Isolated PBMC RNA provided the starting material for the TCR library. The sample in question was peripheral blood mononuclear cells (PBMCs), obtained when the disease was refractory, from a patient treated with antithyroid drugs. The receptors come from a female donor with Graves disease.

This clonotype was found many times. The chain combines TRBV5-5 with TRBJ2-6; 8 bases agree with TRBD1. This CDR3 contains 18 residues. The V and J ends lost 0 bases and 1 base, in that order; junction bases with no gene match: 6. The germline gives CDR1 SGHKS, CDR2 YYEKEE (reference sequence). CDR3 residues: CASSLDTRTGSGANVLTF. The CDR3 nucleotides read TGTGCCAGCAGCTTGGACACGAGGACAGGGTCTGGGGCCAACGTCCTGACTTTC.

This clonotype appeared a few times. The chain has TRBV28 and TRBJ1-1; D not certain. The CDR3 contains 12 residues. Germline V CDR1 and CDR2: MDHEN, SYDVKM. Trimming stripped 3 bases from V and 13 bases from J, with 15 bases between. CDR3 DNA: TGTGCCAGCAGTTTGGGAGGGCCCCATGGTTTCTTT. Translating it yields CASSLGGPHGFF.

This clonotype appeared once. V is TRBV27 and J is TRBJ2-3; 12 bases are a match to TRBD2. The germline CDR1 and CDR2 sequences are MNHEY and SMNVEV (reference sequence). Unmatched junction bases numbered 6, after V lost 6 bases and J lost 2 bases. The length of the CDR3 is 16 residues. CDR3 sequence reads: CASRDGLAGYTDTQYF. The CDR3 DNA is TGTGCCAGCAGGGATGGACTAGCGGGGTACACAGATACGCAGTATTTT.

The chain combines TRBV19 with TRBJ2-7; D unresolved. V gave up 3 bases and J gave up 4 bases, with 22 bases separating them. Germline CDR1 is LNHDA and CDR2 is SQIVND (reference sequence). This CDR3 is built from 17 residues. As DNA, the CDR3 is TGTGCCAGTAGTATCGCATTCGGTGGCAGACCGGCGTACGAGCAGTACTTC. As protein: CASSIAFGGRPAYEQYF.

This clonotype was counted only a few times. One base away lies a much larger clone, so this may be a sequencing read error. This chain uses TRBV2 with TRBJ1-1; TRBD1 matches 10 bases. In germline, CDR1 is SNHLY, CDR2 FYNNEI. V trimming: 6 bases; J trimming: 10 bases; junction bases outside the gene matches: 8. The CDR3 contains 13 residues. CDR3 amino acids: CASRGTGAMGAFF. The CDR3 bases are TGTGCCAGCAGGGGGACAGGGGCCATGGGAGCTTTCTTT.

This clonotype occurred many times. The gene calls are TRBV6-1 and TRBJ1-6, with 7 bases that match TRBD1. The germline CDR1 and CDR2 sequences are MNHNS and SASEGT. The length of the CDR3 is 14 residues. J lost 7 bases, V lost 7 bases, and 7 bases had no gene match. CDR3 nucleotides: TGTGCCAGCACCCCAGGGGGGAGAAATTCACCCCTCCACTTT. Its protein is CASTPGGRNSPLHF.

Details on this clonotype: A much larger clone lies a single base off, so this may be a read error. The V call is TRBV7-8, the J call TRBJ2-5; tentatively, D is TRBD1 or TRBD2 (6 bases each). The CDR3 is 16 residues long. Trimming left V 5 bases short and J 7 bases short, with 23 bases between. Germline V gene lookup returns CDR1 SGHVS and CDR2 FQNEAQ. The CDR3 DNA follows: TGTGCCAGCAGCCTCCAGAGGGGGGCGGGTTCGATGACCCAGTACTTC. Amino acids: CASSLQRGAGSMTQYF.

This clonotype came up many times. CDR3 DNA: TGTGCCAGCAATCCATGGGAGGGAGGAGGCCCTGAAGCTTTCTTT. It translates to CASNPWEGGGPEAFF. The chain uses TRBV12-3 or TRBV12-4 and TRBJ1-1; D not certain. The V end was cut by 7 bases, the J end by 6 bases, with 21 bases between. CDR3 length equals 15 residues.

In this sample, this clonotype turned up a few times. One end of the junction is discordant with germline, which a read error may explain. This chain joins TRBV28 and TRBJ1-3; 7 nucleotides agree with TRBD1. CDR1 MDHEN and CDR2 SYDVKM come from the germline V gene. CDR3 length: 15 amino acids. The CDR3 nucleotides are TGTGCCAGCAGTTTAGACAGGGTAACTGGAAGCACCATATATTTT. The encoded protein is CASSLDRVTGSTIYF.

The sample holds many counts of this clonotype. V and J are TRBV9 and TRBJ2-7; possible D gene TRBD1, 5 bases. Germline values: CDR1 SGDLS, CDR2 YYNGEE. V lost 0 bases and J 4 bases, leaving 8 bases between the germline ends. This CDR3 comprises 13 residues. The CDR3 sequence: CASSVDPGYEQYF. The CDR3 region has the DNA TGTGCCAGCAGCGTAGATCCAGGGTACGAGCAGTACTTC.

This clonotype was counted between two and nine times. V usage is TRBV15 and J usage is TRBJ1-1; D unresolved. CDR3 length: 15 amino acids. V lost 6 bases and J lost 0, with 14 bases in between. Germline values: CDR1 LNHNV, CDR2 YYDKDF (reference sequence). CDR3 DNA sequence: TGTGCCACCAGGGGCAGGAGCGATATGAACACTGAAGCTTTCTTT. Translating it yields CATRGRSDMNTEAFF.

This clonotype was observed at least ten times. The gene calls are TRBV28 and TRBJ2-7; D call uncertain. Trimming left V 6 bases short and J 2 bases short, with 11 bases between. CDR3 length: 13 amino acids. The V gene's germline CDR1 is MDHEN and CDR2 SYDVKM. The CDR3 is CASSLGRTYEQYF. Here the CDR3 DNA reads TGTGCCAGCAGCTTAGGCAGAACCTACGAGCAGTACTTC.

This clonotype was observed many times. This chain uses TRBV6-1 with TRBJ2-7; D gene ambiguous. The CDR3 loop spans 13 amino acids. Trimming stripped 7 bases from V and 0 bases from J, with 10 bases between. Germline lookup yields CDR1 MNHNS and CDR2 SASEGT. CDR3 nucleotides: TGTGCCAGCAACCGCGAAGGCTCCTACGAGCAGTACTTC. Translation: CASNREGSYEQYF.

Only a few counts were recorded for this clonotype. This sequence joins TRBV11-2 and TRBJ1-1, with 12 bases matching TRBD1. The CDR3 has 16 residues. Germline CDR1 and CDR2: SGHAT and FQNNGV. J lost 10 bases, V lost 4 bases, and 13 bases had no gene match. CDR3 loop: CASSSLRGQGAFVAFF. In DNA form, the CDR3 reads TGTGCCAGCAGCTCCCTTAGGGGACAGGGGGCTTTCGTAGCTTTCTTT.

The V and J genes are TRBV25-1 and TRBJ2-5, with D unresolved. CDR3 length: 13 amino acids. Germline V lookup: CDR1 MGHDK, CDR2 SYGVNS. The V end lost 5 bases, the J end lost 5 bases, and 12 bases lay between the germline ends. DNA for the CDR3: TGTGCCAGCAGTCCGCAAAGTAAGGAGACCCAGTACTTC. This codes for CASSPQSKETQYF.

In its sample, this clonotype was seen a few times. CDR3 DNA sequence: TGTGCCAGCAGCTTAGCTAGGGATGTTTGGCAGGAGACCCAGTACTTC. Encoded protein: CASSLARDVWQETQYF. V usage is TRBV7-9 and J usage is TRBJ2-5; D not certain. Deletions cut 0 bases from V and 5 bases from J, with 16 bases between. The CDR3 is 16 amino acids. Germline lookup yields CDR1 SEHNR and CDR2 FQNEAQ (reference sequence).

The CDR3 DNA sequence: TGCAGCGTTTGGGTGGGGGGGTACACTGAAGCTTTCTTT. Translated, it gives CSVWVGGYTEAFF. The V call is TRBV29-1, the J call TRBJ1-1; possible D gene TRBD1, 5 bases. Trimming left V 5 bases short and J 3 bases short, with 13 bases between. Germline V gene sequence: CDR1 SQVTM, CDR2 ANQGSEA. The CDR3 is made up of 13 amino acids. Complete variable domain (other parts from reference TRBV29-1 and TRBJ1-1): SAVISQKPSRDICQRGTSLTIQCQVDSQVTMMFWYRQQPGQSLTLIATANQGSEATYESGFVIDKFPISRPNLTFSTLTVSNMSPEDSSIYLCSVWVGGYTEAFFGQGTRLTVV.

Points on this clonotype: Given a far larger clone just one base away, this is likely a sequencing read error. V gene TRBV7-9 combines with J gene TRBJ2-7; possibly TRBD1 for D (6 bases). The CDR3 is 17 amino acids. The V end lost 6 bases, the J end lost 3 bases, and 24 bases lay between the germline ends. CDR1 is SEHNR and CDR2 is FQNEAQ in the germline V gene (reference sequence). CDR3 sequence reads: CASSELALKWDNYEQYF. CDR3 sequence (DNA): TGTGCCAGCAGTGAACTGGCCTTAAAGTGGGACAACTACGAGCAGTACTTC.